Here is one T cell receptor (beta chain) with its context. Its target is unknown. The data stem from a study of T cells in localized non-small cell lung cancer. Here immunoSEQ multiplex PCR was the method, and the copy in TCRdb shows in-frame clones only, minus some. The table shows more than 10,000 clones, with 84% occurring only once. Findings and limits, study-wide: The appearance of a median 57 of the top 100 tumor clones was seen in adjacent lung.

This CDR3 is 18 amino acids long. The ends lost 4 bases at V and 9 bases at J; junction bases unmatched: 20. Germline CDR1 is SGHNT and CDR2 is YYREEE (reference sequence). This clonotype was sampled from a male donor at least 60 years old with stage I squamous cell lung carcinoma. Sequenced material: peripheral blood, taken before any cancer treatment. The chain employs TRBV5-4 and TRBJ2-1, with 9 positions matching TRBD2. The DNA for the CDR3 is TGTGCCAGCAGCCGTGGGGCGGATGGGGTAGCGGGAGTCAGTGAGCAGTTCTTC. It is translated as CASSRGADGVAGVSEQFF.